This T cell receptor beta chain appears in the sequencing data of a study of T cell responses to AZD1222 COVID-19 vaccine. Broader study findings: Repertoires were obtained solely post-peak T cell response. Baseline serostatus was positive in only six AZD1222 recipients. Spike-specific TCR breadth and depth rose after two AZD1222 doses. Clonal diversity was possibly underestimated; the donors were predominantly white British and more often female.

In its sample, this clone was seen once. Its target is unknown. This CDR3 has 13 residues. Germline V CDR1 and CDR2: LNHDA, SQIVND (reference sequence). V was clipped by 7 bases and J by 5 bases, with 12 bases between them. Measured with immunoSEQ multiplex PCR; TCRdb has only the in-frame clones, and not every one. This table has fewer than 35,000 clones, approximately 89% appearing once. The clonotype was recovered from an adult in good health. The source was peripheral blood, collected on day 0 of AZD1222 vaccination. The genes are TRBV19 and TRBJ2-1, with D possibly TRBD2 on 5 matching bases. CDR3 in amino acids: CASTGRRNNEQFF. Written as DNA, the CDR3 is TGTGCCAGTACAGGTAGGAGGAACAATGAGCAGTTCTTC.